This T cell receptor beta chain was sequenced for a study of blood T cells in healthy people across ages. A few counts support this clonotype. A second PCR, run for roughly 6 to 11 cycles, used a sample-barcoded 5' primer plus a J-beta primer mix. Each CDR3 protein gets one entry after TCRdb re-called the 5' RACE reads with MiXCR. The top ten hold 41% of the sample, which has more than 700,000 distinct CDR3 sequences, about 53% seen once. The V end was cut by 4 bases, the J end by 3 bases, with 14 bases between. The CDR3 is 15 amino acids. The germline gives CDR1 KGHDR, CDR2 SFDVKD. The sequence derives from an older man in good health. The chain combines TRBV24-1 with TRBJ2-5, with a weak D call TRBD1 (5 bases). Sample: blood. The CDR3 nucleotides read TGTGCCACCAGTGAACTGTCTGGGGCCGAAGAGACCCAGTACTTC. This encodes CATSELSGAEETQYF.